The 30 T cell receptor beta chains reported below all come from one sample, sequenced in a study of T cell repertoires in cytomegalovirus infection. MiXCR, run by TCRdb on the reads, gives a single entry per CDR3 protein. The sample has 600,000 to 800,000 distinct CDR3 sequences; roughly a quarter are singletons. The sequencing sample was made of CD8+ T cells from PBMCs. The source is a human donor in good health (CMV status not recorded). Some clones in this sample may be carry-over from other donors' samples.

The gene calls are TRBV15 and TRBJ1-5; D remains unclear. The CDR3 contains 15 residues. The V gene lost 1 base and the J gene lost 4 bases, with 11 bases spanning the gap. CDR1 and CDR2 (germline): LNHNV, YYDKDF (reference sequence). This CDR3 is CATSRARVGNQPQHF. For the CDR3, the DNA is TGTGCCACCAGCAGAGCCCGGGTGGGGAATCAGCCCCAGCATTTT.

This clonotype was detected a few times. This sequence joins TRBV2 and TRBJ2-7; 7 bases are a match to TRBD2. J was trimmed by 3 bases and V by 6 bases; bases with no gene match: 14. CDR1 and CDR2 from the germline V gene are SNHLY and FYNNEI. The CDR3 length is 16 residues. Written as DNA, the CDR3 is TGTGCCAGCAGCCAAGGGAGGGATCCCCCCATCTACGAGCAGTACTTC. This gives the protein CASSQGRDPPIYEQYF.

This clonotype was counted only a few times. The DNA for the CDR3 is TGTGCCAGCAGTTTTGTGGGAGGCTCTAGCACAGATACGCAGTATTTT. Amino acid sequence: CASSFVGGSSTDTQYF. The chain couples TRBV28 to TRBJ2-3, with D tentatively TRBD2 (6 bases). Germline loops: CDR1 MDHEN, CDR2 SYDVKM. Trimming took off 3 bases at V and 0 bases at J, with 13 bases between the two ends. The CDR3 has 16 amino acids.

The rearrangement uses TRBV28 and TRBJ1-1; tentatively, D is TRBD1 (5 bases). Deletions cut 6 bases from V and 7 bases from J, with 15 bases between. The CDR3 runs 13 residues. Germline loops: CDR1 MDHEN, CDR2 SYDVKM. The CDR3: CASSYGTAVEAFF. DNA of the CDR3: TGTGCCAGCAGCTACGGGACGGCGGTTGAAGCTTTCTTT.

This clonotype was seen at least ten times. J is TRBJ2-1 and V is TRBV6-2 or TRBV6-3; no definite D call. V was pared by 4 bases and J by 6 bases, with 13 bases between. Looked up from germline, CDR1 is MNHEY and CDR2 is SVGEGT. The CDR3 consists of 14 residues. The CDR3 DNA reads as TGTGCCAGCAGTTTGGGTCCGACCCCCAATGAGCAGTTCTTC. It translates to CASSLGPTPNEQFF.

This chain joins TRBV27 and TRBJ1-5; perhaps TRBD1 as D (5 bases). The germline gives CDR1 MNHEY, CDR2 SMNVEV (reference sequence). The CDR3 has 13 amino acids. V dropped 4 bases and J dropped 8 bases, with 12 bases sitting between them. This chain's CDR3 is CASSSGRKEPQHF. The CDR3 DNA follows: TGTGCCAGCAGTTCAGGGCGAAAGGAGCCCCAGCATTTT.

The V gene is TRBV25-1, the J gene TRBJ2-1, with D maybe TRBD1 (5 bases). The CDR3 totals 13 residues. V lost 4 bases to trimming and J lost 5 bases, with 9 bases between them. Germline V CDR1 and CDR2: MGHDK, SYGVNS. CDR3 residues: CASSGQRNNEQFF. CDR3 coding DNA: TGTGCCAGCAGTGGACAGAGAAACAATGAGCAGTTCTTC.

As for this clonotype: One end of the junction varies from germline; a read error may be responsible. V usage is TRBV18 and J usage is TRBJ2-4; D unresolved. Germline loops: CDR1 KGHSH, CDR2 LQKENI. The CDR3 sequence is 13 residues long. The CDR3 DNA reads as TGTGTCAGCACCACAATAGCCAAAAACATTCAGTACTTC. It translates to CVSTTIAKNIQYF.

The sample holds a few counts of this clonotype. The CDR3 sequence: CASSYSISGGADREQFF. For the CDR3, the DNA is TGTGCCAGCAGTTACTCTATTAGCGGGGGGGCCGATCGTGAGCAGTTCTTC. V and J are TRBV6-8 and TRBJ2-1, with 11 bases lining up with TRBD2. The V gene end was trimmed by 0 bases and the J gene end by 9 bases; junction bases not matched to a gene: 10. The germline V gene encodes CDR1 MNHGY and CDR2 SAAAGT. The CDR3 is made up of 17 amino acids.

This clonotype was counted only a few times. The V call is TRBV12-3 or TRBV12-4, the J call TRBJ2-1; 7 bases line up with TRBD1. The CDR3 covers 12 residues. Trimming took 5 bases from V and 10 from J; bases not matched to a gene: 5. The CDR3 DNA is TGTGCCAGCAGTGAGACAGGGTTGGAGCAGTTCTTC. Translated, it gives CASSETGLEQFF.

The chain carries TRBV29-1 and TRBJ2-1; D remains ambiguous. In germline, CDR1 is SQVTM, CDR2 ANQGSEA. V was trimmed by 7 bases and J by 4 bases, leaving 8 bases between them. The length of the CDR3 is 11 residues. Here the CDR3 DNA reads TGCAGCGGGTATGAGTACAATGAGCAGTTCTTC. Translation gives CSGYEYNEQFF.

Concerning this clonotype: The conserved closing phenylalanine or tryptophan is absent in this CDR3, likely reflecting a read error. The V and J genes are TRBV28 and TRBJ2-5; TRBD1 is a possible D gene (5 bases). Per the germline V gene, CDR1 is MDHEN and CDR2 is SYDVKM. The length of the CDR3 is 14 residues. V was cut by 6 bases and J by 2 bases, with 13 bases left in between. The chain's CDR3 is CASSEQGEQETQYS. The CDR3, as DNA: TGTGCCAGCAGCGAGCAAGGGGAACAAGAGACCCAGTACTCC.

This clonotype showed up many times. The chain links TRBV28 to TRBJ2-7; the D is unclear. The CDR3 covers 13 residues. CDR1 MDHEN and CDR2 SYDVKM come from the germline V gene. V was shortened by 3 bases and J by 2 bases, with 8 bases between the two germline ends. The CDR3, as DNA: TGTGCCAGCAGTTTCGGCGGACCCTACGAGCAGTACTTC. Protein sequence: CASSFGGPYEQYF. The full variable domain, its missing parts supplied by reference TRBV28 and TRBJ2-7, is DVKVTQSSRYLVKRTGEKVFLECVQDMDHENMFWYRQDPGLGLRLIYFSYDVKMKEKGDIPEGYSVSREKKERFSLILESASTNQTSMYLCASSFGGPYEQYFGPGTRLTVT.

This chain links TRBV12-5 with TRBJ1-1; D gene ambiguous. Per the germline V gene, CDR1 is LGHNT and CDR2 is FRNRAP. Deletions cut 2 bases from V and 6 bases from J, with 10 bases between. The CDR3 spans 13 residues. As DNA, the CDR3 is TGTGCTAGTGGTTTGAACCTACGCGCTGAAGCTTTCTTT. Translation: CASGLNLRAEAFF. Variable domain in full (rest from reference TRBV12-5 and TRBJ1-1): DARVTQTPRHKVTEMGQEVTMRCQPILGHNTVFWYRQTMMQGLELLAYFRNRAPLDDSGMPKDRFSAEMPDATLATLKIQPSEPRDSAVYFCASGLNLRAEAFFGQGTRLTVV.

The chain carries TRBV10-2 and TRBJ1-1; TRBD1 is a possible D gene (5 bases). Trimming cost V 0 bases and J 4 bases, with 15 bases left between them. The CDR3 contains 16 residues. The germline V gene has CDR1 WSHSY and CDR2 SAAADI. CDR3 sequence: CASSESTERGLTEAFF. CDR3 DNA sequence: TGCGCCAGCAGTGAGTCCACGGAGAGGGGCCTCACTGAAGCTTTCTTT.

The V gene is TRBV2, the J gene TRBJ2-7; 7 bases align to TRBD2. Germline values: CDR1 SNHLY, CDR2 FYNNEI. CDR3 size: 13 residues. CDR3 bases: TGTGTCAGCAGCGGGGCCAACTCCTACGAGCAGTACGTC. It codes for CVSSGANSYEQYV.

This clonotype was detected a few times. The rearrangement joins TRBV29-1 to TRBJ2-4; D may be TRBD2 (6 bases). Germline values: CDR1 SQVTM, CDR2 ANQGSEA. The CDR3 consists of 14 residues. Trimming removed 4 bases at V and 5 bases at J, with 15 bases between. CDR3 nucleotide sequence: TGCAGCGTTGGGGGGGTAGGGGTCCAAAACATTCAGTACTTC. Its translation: CSVGGVGVQNIQYF.

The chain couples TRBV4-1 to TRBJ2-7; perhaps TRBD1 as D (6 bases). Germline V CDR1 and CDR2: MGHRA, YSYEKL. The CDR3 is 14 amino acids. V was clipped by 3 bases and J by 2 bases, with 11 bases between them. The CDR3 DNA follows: TGCGCCAGCAGCCATGACAGGACGACCTACGAGCAGTACTTC. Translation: CASSHDRTTYEQYF.

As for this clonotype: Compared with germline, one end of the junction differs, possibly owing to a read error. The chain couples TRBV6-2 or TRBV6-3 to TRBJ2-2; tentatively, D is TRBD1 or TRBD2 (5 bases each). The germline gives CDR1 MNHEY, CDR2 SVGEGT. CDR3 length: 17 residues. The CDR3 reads CTSSYSRQRASTGELFF. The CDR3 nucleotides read TGTACCAGCAGTTACTCAAGACAGAGGGCGAGCACCGGGGAGCTGTTTTTT.

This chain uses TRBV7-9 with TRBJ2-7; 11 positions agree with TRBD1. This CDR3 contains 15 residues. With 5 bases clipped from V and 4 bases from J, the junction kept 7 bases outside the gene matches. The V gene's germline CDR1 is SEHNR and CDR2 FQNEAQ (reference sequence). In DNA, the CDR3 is TGTGCCAGCAGCAAGGACAGGGGGCGCGTTTACGAGCAGTACTTC. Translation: CASSKDRGRVYEQYF.

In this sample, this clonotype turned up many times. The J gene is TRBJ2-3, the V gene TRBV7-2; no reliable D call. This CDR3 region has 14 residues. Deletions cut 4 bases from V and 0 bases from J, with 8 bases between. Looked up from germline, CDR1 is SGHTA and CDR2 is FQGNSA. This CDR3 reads CASSSPLSTDTQYF. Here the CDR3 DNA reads TGTGCCAGCAGCTCCCCTCTTAGCACAGATACGCAGTATTTT.

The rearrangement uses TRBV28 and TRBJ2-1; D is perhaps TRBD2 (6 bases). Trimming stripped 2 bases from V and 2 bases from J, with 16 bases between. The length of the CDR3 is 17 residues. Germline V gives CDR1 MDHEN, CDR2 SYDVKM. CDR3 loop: CASSLKHRRDPYNEQFF. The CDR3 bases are TGTGCCAGCAGTTTAAAGCACAGGAGGGACCCCTACAATGAGCAGTTCTTC.

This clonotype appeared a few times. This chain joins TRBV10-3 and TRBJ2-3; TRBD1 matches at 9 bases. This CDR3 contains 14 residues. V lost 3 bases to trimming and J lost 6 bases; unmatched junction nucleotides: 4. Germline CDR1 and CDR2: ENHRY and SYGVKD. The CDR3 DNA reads TGTGCCATCAGTGAACGGACAGGGGCGGATACGCAGTATTTT. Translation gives CAISERTGADTQYF.

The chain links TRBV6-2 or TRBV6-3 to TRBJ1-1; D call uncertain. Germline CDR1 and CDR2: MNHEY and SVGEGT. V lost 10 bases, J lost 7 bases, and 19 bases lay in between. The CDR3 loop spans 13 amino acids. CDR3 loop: CATYTSLQLEAFF. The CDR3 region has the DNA TGTGCCACCTACACAAGTCTACAGCTTGAAGCTTTCTTT.

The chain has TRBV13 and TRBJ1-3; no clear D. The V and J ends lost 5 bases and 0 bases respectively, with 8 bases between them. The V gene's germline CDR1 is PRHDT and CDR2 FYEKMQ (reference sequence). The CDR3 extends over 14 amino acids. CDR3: CASSRGDSGNTIYF. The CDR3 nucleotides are TGTGCCAGCAGCCGCGGTGACTCTGGAAACACCATATATTTT.

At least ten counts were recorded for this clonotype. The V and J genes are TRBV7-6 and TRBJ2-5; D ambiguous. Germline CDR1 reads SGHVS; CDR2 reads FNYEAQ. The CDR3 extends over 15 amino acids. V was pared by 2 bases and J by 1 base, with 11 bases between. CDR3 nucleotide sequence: TGTGCCAGCAGCTTATATAGGACCTTCCAAGAGACCCAGTACTTC. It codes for CASSLYRTFQETQYF.

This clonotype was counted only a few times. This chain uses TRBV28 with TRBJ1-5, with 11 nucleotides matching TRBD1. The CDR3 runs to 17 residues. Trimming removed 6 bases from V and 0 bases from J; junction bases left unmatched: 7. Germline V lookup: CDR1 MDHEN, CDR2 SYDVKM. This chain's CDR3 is CASSHGQGAYSNQPQHF. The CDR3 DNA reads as TGTGCCAGCAGCCACGGACAGGGGGCTTATAGCAATCAGCCCCAGCATTTT.

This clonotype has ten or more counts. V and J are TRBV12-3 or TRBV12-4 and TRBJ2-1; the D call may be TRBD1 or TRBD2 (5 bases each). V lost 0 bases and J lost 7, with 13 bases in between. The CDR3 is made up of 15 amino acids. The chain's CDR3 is CASSLAGDGLNEQFF. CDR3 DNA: TGTGCCAGCAGTTTAGCGGGGGACGGCCTTAATGAGCAGTTCTTC.

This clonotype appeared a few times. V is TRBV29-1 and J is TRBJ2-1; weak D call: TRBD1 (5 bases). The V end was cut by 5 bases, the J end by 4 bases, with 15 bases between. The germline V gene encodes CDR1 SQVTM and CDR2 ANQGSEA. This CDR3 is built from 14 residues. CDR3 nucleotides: TGCAGCGTTTTCAGGGTGCTCGGGTACAATGAGCAGTTCTTC. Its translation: CSVFRVLGYNEQFF.

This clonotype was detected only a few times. Here the CDR3 DNA reads TGCGCCAGCAGCGGGACAGGAACGAACACTGAAGCTTTCTTT. It yields the protein CASSGTGTNTEAFF. The genes are TRBV4-1 and TRBJ1-1; 8 nucleotides line up with TRBD1. Trimming cost V 5 bases and J 1 base; bases outside gene matches: 3. Germline CDR1 and CDR2: MGHRA and YSYEKL. The CDR3 has 14 residues.